This T cell receptor beta chain was captured by sequencing in a study of T cells after yellow fever vaccination. Turning to the study itself: The fractions with low cell numbers were processed using SMART-Seq v4 Ultra Low Input.

In regard to this clonotype: As yet, its antigen is unknown. A junction end diverges from the germline sequence, so it may reflect a read error.

TCR cDNA was made by 5'RACE template switching, adding a universal primer site and UMIs. MiXCR, applied by TCRdb to the 5' RACE reads, yields one record per CDR3 protein. The repertoire has some 290,000 distinct CDR3 sequences, about 10% of them found once; the top ten carry 3% to 4%. Study results and limitations: FACS-sorted repertoires could contain abundant clonotypes contaminating from the bulk population. Few clonotypes appeared in both CD4 and CD8 compartments.

CDR1 and CDR2 (germline): MNHEY, SVGAGI. The CDR3 totals 12 residues. Sequences were derived from CD4+ T cells sorted from PBMCs, sampled 45 days after the yellow fever booster vaccination. The origin of this receptor is a man younger than 30 who received the YFV17D yellow fever vaccine. This sequence joins TRBV6-5 and TRBJ2-7; D is perhaps TRBD2 (5 bases). CDR3 amino acids: CASSSGDSGQNF. The CDR3 DNA is TGTGCCAGCAGTTCCGGGGATTCTGGGCAAAACTTC.